These 5 T cell receptor beta chains came from one sample sequenced in a study of blood T cell repertoires in COVID-19. Sequenced by immunoSEQ multiplex PCR; TCRdb stores in-frame clones only, minus some. The table includes 300,000 to 400,000 clones, 80% to 90% detected once. Sequencing was performed on PBMCs or T cells enriched from blood (not recorded which). The receptors were gathered from a man between 18 and 29 years old who had recovered from COVID-19.

In its sample, this clone was seen once. V is TRBV7-3 and J is TRBJ2-1; the match to TRBD1 covers 9 bases. With 2 bases clipped from V and 7 bases from J, the junction kept 9 bases outside the gene matches. The CDR3 has 16 amino acids. Germline loops: CDR1 SGHTA, CDR2 FQGTGA. The CDR3: CASSLGGTGLLNEQFF. The CDR3 DNA reads as TGTGCCAGCAGCTTAGGGGGGACAGGGCTCCTTAATGAGCAGTTCTTC.

The count of this clone is one. This rearrangement joins TRBV19 to TRBJ2-6; 11 positions match TRBD1. The CDR3 sequence is 18 residues long. Germline trimming cut 3 bases from V and 1 base from J; bases unmatched to any gene: 5. Germline V gives CDR1 LNHDA, CDR2 SQIVND (reference sequence). Here the CDR3 DNA reads TGTGCCAGTAGTATTAGGACAGGGGGCGCTTCTGGGGCCAACGTCCTGACTTTC. It specifies CASSIRTGGASGANVLTF.

The J gene is TRBJ2-7, the V gene TRBV27; 11 bases agree with TRBD2. In germline, CDR1 is MNHEY, CDR2 SMNVEV (reference sequence). The J segment lost 7 bases and the V segment lost 4 bases, leaving 12 bases of the junction unmatched. This CDR3 spans 16 amino acids. The DNA of the CDR3 is TGTGCCAGCAGTTCGGCCTCTAGCGGGAGGCCGATGGAGCAGTACTTC. It encodes CASSSASSGRPMEQYF.

This chain uses TRBV27 with TRBJ1-5, with 9 bases lining up with TRBD1. Germline-derived CDR1 and CDR2 are MNHEY and SMNVEV (reference sequence). The V and J ends lost 6 bases and 6 bases, in that order; junction bases with no gene match: 15. This CDR3 has 17 residues. CDR3 protein: CASSRGTGSLRGQPQHF. The CDR3 DNA sequence: TGTGCCAGCAGCCGCGGGACAGGGTCATTAAGGGGTCAGCCCCAGCATTTT.

The rearrangement joins TRBV11-2 to TRBJ2-3, with D possibly TRBD1 on 6 matching bases. In germline, CDR1 is SGHAT, CDR2 FQNNGV. The CDR3 contains 14 residues. The ends were cut back, 9 bases at V and 0 bases at J, with 13 bases in the middle. DNA for the CDR3: TGTGCCAGTCGAAGTAGGGGGAGCACAGATACGCAGTATTTT. Its protein product is CASRSRGSTDTQYF.